The T cell receptor (beta chain) under discussion was sequenced for a study of T cell responses to AZD1222 COVID-19 vaccine. The germline CDR1 and CDR2 sequences are SGHTA and FQGNSA. The CDR3 has 15 residues. Trimming took 2 bases from V and 4 from J, leaving 12 bases between them. Profiled with immunoSEQ multiplex PCR; TCRdb holds only in-frame clones, not every one. The sample lists more than 80,000 clones; about 94% were seen once. The chain couples TRBV7-2 to TRBJ2-1; no clear D gene. This receptor was taken from an adult who received the AZD1222 COVID-19 vaccine. Specimen: peripheral blood, collected 28 days after the second AZD1222 dose. The DNA for the CDR3 is TGTGCCAGCAGCTTAATTCGAACTACATACAATGAGCAGTTCTTC. Translation: CASSLIRTTYNEQFF.